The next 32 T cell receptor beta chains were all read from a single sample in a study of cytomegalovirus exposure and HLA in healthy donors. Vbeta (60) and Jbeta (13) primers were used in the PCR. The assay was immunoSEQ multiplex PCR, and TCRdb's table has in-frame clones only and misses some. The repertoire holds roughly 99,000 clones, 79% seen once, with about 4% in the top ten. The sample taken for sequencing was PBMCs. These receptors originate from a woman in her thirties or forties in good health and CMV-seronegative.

This chain's CDR3 is CASSLRGATSTDTQYF. CDR3 coding DNA: TGCGCCAGCAGCTTGAGGGGTGCGACTAGCACAGATACGCAGTATTTT. The J gene is TRBJ2-3, the V gene TRBV5-1, with D perhaps TRBD1 (5 bases). CDR1 is SGHRS and CDR2 is YFSETQ in the germline V gene. V lost 1 base and J lost 0, with 12 bases in between. The CDR3 has 16 residues.

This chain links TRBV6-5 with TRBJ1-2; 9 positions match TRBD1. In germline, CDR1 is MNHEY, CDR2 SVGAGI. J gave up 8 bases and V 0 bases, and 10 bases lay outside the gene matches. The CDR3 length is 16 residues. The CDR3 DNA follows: TGTGCCAGCAGTTACTCGAACGCACGGACAGGGGCCGGCTACACCTTC. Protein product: CASSYSNARTGAGYTF.

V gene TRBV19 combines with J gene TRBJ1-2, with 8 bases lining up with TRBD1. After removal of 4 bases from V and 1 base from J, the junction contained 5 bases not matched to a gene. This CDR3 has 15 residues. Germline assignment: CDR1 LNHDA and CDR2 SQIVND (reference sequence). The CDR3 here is CASSSRGLGNYGYTF. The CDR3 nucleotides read TGTGCCAGTAGTAGCAGGGGGCTGGGTAACTATGGCTACACCTTC.

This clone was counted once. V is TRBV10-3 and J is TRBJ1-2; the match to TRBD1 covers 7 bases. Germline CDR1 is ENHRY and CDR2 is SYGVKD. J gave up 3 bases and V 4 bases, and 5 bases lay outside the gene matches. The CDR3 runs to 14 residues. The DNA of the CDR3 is TGTGCCATCAGTGGAGGGGACAGACACTATGGCTACACCTTC. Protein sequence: CAISGGDRHYGYTF.

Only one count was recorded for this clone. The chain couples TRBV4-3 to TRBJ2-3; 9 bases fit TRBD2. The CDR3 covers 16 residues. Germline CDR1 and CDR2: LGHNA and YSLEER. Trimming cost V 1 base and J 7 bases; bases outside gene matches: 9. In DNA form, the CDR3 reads TGCGCCAGCAGCCAAGGAGGTAGCGGGGGATTGTATACGCAGTATTTT. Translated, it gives CASSQGGSGGLYTQYF.

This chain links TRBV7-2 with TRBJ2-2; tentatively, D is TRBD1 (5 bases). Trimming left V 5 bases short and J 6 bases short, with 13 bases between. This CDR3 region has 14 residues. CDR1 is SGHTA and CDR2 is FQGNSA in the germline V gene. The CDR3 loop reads CASSPQVEAGELFF. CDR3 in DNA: TGTGCCAGCAGCCCACAGGTTGAGGCCGGGGAGCTGTTTTTT. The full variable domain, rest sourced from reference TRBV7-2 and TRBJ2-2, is GAGVSQSPSNKVTEKGKDVELRCDPISGHTALYWYRQSLGQGLEFLIYFQGNSAPDKSGLPSDRFSAERTGGSVSTLTIQRTQQEDSAVYLCASSPQVEAGELFFGEGSRLTVL.

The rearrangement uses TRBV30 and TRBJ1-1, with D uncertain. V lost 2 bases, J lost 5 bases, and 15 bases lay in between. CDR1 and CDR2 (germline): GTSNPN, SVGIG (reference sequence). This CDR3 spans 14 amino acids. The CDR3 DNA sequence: TGTGCCTGGAGTCGGTTCACGGGTGGTACTGAAGCTTTCTTT. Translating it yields CAWSRFTGGTEAFF.

The CDR3 reads CASSTDRGFYNEQFF. The CDR3 coding sequence is TGTGCCAGCAGCACAGACAGGGGGTTTTACAATGAGCAGTTCTTC. This rearrangement joins TRBV5-4 to TRBJ2-1; 9 bases are a match to TRBD1. V lost 4 bases, J lost 4 bases, and 6 bases stayed unmatched. CDR3 length: 15 residues. Germline CDR1 is SGHNT and CDR2 is YYREEE (reference sequence).

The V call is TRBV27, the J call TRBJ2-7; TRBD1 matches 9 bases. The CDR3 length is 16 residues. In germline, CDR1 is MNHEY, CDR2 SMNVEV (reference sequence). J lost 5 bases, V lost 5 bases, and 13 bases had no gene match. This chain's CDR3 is CASSKTQGQGFNEQYF. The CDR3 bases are TGTGCCAGCAGTAAGACACAGGGACAGGGCTTCAACGAGCAGTACTTC.

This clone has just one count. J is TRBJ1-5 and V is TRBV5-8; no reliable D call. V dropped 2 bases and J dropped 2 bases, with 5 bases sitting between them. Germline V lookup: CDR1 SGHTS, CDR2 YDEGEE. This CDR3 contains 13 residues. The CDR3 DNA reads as TGTGCCAGCAGCTTTGCGGGCAATCAGCCCCAGCATTTT. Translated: CASSFAGNQPQHF.

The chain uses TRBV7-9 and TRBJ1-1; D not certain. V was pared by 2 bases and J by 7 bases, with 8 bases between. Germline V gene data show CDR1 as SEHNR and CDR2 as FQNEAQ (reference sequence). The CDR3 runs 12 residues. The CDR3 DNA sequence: TGTGCCAGCAGCTTACTCGGGTTTGAAGCTTTCTTT. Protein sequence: CASSLLGFEAFF.

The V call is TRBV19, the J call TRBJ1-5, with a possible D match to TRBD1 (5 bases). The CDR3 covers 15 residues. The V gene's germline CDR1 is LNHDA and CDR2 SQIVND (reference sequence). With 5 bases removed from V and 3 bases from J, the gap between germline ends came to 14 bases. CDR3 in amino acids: CASSFAGGTNQPQHF. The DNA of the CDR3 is TGTGCCAGTAGTTTCGCCGGGGGGACCAATCAGCCCCAGCATTTT.

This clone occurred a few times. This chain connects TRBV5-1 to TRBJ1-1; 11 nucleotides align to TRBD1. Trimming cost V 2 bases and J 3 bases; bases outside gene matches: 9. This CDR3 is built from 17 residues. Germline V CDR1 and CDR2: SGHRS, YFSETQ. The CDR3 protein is CASSFPRDRGDYTEAFF. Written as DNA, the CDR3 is TGCGCCAGCAGCTTTCCCCGGGACAGGGGGGATTACACTGAAGCTTTCTTT.

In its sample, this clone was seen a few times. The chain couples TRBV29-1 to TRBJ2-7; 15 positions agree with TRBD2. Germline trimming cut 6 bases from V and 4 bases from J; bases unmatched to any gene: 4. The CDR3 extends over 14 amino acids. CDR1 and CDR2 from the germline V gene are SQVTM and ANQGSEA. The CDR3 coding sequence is TGCAGCGTGTGGACTAGCGGGGGGGTGTACGAGCAGTACTTC. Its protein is CSVWTSGGVYEQYF.

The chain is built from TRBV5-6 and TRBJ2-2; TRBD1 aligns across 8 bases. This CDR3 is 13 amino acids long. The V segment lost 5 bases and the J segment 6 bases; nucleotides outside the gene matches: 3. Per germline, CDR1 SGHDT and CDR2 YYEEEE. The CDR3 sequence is CASRRQGSGELFF. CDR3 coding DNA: TGTGCCAGCAGACGACAGGGGTCCGGGGAGCTGTTTTTT.

The CDR3 DNA is TGTGCCAGCATGAGCGGGGCCCTATCTAGAGTGGGCTACACCTTC. Its protein is CASMSGALSRVGYTF. The chain employs TRBV2 and TRBJ1-2, with D possibly being TRBD1 (5 bases). This CDR3 comprises 15 residues. Germline lookup yields CDR1 SNHLY and CDR2 FYNNEI. V was clipped by 7 bases and J by 8 bases, with 23 bases between them.

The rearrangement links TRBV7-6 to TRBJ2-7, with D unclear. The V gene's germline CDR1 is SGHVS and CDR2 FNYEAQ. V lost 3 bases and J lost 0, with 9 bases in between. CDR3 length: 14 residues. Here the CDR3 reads CASSFGGDSYEQYF. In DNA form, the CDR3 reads TGTGCCAGCAGCTTCGGCGGTGACTCCTACGAGCAGTACTTC.

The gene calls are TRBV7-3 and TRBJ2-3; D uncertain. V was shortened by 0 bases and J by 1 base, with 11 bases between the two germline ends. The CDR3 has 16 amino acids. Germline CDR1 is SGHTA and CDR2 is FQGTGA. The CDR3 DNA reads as TGTGCCAGCAGCTTAACGTTCAGTTCAGGCACAGATACGCAGTATTTT. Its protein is CASSLTFSSGTDTQYF.

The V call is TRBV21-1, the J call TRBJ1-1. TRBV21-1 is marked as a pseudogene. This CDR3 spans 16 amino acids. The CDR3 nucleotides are TGTGCCAGCAGCAAATGGGATGAGGGAGGGGACACTGAAGCTTTCTTT. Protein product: CASSKWDEGGDTEAFF.

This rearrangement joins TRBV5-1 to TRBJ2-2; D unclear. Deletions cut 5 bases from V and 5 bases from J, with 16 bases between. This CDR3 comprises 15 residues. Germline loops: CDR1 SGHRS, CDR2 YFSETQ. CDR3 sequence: CASSPDNPTTGELFF. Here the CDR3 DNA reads TGCGCCAGCAGTCCTGACAACCCTACTACCGGGGAGCTGTTTTTT.

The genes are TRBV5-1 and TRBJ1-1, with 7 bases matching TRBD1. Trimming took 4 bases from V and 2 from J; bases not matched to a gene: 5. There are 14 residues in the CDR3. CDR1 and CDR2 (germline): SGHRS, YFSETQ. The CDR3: CASSTGTVNTEAFF. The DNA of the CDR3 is TGCGCCAGCAGCACCGGGACAGTCAACACTGAAGCTTTCTTT. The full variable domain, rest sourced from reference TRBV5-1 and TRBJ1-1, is KAGVTQTPRYLIKTRGQQVTLSCSPISGHRSVSWYQQTPGQGLQFLFEYFSETQRNKGNFPGRFSGRQFSNSRSEMNVSTLELGDSALYLCASSTGTVNTEAFFGQGTRLTVV.

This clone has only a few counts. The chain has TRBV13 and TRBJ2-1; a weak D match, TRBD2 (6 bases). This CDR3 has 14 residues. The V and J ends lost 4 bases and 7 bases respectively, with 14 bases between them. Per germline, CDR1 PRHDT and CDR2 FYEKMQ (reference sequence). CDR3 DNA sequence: TGTGCCAGCAGCTGGAGGGCGAGGTTAAATGAGCAGTTCTTC. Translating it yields CASSWRARLNEQFF.

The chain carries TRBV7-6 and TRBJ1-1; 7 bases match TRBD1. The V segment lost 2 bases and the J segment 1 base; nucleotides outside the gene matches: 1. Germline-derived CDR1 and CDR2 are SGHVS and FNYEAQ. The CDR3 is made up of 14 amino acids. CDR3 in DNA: TGTGCCAGCAGCTTACGGACAGGGAACACTGAAGCTTTCTTT. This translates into CASSLRTGNTEAFF. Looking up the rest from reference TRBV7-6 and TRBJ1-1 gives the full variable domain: GAGVSQSPRYKVTKRGQDVALRCDPISGHVSLYWYRQALGQGPEFLTYFNYEAQQDKSGLPNDRFSAERPEGSISTLTIQRTEQRDSAMYRCASSLRTGNTEAFFGQGTRLTVV.

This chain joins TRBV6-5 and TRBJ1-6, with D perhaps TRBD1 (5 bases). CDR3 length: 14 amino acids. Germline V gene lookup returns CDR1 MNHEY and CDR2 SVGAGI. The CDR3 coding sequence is TGTGCTTCCTCCCCGGGGGTGAATAATTCACCCCTCCACTTT. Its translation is CASSPGVNNSPLHF.

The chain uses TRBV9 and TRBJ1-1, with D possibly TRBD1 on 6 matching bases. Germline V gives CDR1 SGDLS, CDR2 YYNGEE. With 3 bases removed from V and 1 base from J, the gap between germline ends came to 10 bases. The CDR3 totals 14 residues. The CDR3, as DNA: TGTGCCAGCAGCGGGGACACCTGGAACACTGAAGCTTTCTTT. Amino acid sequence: CASSGDTWNTEAFF.

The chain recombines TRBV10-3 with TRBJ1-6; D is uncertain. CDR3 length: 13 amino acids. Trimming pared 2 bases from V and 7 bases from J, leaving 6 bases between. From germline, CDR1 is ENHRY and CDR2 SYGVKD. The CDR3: CAISEERNSPLHF. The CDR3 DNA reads TGTGCCATCAGTGAGGAGCGGAATTCACCCCTCCACTTT.

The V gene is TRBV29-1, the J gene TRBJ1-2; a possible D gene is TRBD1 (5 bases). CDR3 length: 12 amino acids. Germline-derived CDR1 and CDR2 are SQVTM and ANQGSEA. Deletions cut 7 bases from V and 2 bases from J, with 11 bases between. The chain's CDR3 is CSASTDNYGYTF. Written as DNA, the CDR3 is TGCAGCGCTTCGACAGACAACTATGGCTACACCTTC.

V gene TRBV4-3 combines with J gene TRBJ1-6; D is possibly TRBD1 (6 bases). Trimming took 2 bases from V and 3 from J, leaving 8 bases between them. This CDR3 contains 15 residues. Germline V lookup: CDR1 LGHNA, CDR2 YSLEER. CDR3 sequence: CASSQQGNYNSPLHF. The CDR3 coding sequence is TGCGCCAGCAGCCAACAGGGGAACTATAATTCACCCCTCCACTTT.

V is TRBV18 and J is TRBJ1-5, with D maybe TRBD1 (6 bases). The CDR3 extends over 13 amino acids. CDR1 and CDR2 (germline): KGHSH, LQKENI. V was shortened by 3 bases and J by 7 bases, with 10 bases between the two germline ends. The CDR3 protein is CASSPLQGQPQHF. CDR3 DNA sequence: TGTGCCAGCTCACCGTTACAGGGCCAGCCCCAGCATTTT.

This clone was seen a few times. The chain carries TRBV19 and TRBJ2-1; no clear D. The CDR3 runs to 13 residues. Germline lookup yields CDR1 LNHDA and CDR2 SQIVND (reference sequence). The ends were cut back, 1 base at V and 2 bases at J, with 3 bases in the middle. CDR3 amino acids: CASSIGPYNEQFF. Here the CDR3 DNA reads TGTGCCAGTAGTATAGGGCCCTACAATGAGCAGTTCTTC.

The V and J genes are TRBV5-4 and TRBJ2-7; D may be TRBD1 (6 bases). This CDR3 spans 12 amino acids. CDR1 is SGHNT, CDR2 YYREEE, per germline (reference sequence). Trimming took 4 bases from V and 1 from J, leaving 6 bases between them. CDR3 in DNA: TGTGCCAGCAGCACAGGGTCCTACGAGCAGTACTTC. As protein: CASSTGSYEQYF. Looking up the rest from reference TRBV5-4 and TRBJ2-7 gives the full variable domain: ETGVTQSPTHLIKTRGQQVTLRCSSQSGHNTVSWYQQALGQGPQFIFQYYREEENGRGNFPPRFSGLQFPNYSSELNVNALELDDSALYLCASSTGSYEQYFGPGTRLTVT.

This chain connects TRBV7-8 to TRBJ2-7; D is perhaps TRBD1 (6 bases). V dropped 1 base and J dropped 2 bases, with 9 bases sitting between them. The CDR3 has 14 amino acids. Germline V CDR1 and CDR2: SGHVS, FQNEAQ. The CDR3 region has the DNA TGTGCCAGCAGCTTAGTCGGACAGACCTACGAGCAGTACTTC. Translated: CASSLVGQTYEQYF.